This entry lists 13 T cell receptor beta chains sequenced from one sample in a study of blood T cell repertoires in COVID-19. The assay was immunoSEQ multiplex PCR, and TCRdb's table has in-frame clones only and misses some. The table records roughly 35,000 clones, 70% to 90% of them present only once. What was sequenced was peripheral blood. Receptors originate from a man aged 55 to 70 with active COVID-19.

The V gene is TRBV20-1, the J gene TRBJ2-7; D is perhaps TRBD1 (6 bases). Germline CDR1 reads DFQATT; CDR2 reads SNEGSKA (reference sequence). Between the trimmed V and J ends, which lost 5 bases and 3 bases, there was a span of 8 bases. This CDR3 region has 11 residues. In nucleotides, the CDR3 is TGCAGTGCTGTGACAGGCTACGAGCAGTACTTC. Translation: CSAVTGYEQYF.

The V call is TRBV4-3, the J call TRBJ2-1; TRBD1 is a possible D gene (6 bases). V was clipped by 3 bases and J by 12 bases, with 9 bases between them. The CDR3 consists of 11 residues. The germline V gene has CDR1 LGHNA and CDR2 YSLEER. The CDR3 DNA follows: TGCGCCAGCAGCCACGGACAGCTGCAGTTCTTC. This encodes CASSHGQLQFF.

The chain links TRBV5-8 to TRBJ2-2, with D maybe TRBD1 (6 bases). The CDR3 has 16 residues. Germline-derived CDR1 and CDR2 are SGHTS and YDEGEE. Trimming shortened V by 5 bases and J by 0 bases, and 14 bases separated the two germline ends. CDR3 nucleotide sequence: TGTGCCAGCAGTCGGACCGGGACACCGAACACCGGGGAGCTGTTTTTT. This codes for CASSRTGTPNTGELFF. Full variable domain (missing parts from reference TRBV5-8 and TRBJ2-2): EAGVTQSPTHLIKTRGQQATLRCSPISGHTSVYWYQQALGLGLQFLLWYDEGEERNRGNFPPRFSGRQFPNYSSELNVNALELEDSALYLCASSRTGTPNTGELFFGEGSRLTVL.

CDR3 DNA sequence: TGTGCCAGCACACTTGCGGGGGACAACTATGGCTACACCTTC. Translating it yields CASTLAGDNYGYTF. The chain has TRBV28 and TRBJ1-2; a weak D match, TRBD1 (5 bases). V was cut by 7 bases and J by 2 bases, with 14 bases left in between. Germline CDR1 is MDHEN and CDR2 is SYDVKM. The CDR3 has 14 amino acids.

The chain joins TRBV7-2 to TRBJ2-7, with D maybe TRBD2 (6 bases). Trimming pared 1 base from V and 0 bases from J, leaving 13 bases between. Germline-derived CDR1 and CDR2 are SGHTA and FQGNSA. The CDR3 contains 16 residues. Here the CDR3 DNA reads TGTGCCAGCAGCTTAGTGGCTAGCGAGAACTCCTACGAGCAGTACTTC. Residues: CASSLVASENSYEQYF.

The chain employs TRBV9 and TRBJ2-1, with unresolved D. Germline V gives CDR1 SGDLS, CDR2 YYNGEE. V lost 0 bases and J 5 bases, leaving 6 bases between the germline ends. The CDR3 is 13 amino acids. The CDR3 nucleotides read TGTGCCAGCAGCGTAGGTCCAGACAATGAGCAGTTCTTC. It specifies CASSVGPDNEQFF. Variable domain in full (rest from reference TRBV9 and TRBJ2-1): DSGVTQTPKHLITATGQRVTLRCSPRSGDLSVYWYQQSLDQGLQFLIQYYNGEERAKGNILERFSAQQFPDLHSELNLSSLELGDSALYFCASSVGPDNEQFFGPGTRLTVL.

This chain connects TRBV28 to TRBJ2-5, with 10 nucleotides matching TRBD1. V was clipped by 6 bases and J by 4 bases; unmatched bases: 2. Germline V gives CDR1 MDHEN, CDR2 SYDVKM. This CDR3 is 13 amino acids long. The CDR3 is CASRGDRGETQYF. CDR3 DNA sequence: TGTGCCAGCAGGGGGGACAGGGGAGAGACCCAGTACTTC. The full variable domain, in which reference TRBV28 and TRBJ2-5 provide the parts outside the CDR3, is DVKVTQSSRYLVKRTGEKVFLECVQDMDHENMFWYRQDPGLGLRLIYFSYDVKMKEKGDIPEGYSVSREKKERFSLILESASTNQTSMYLCASRGDRGETQYFGPGTRLLVL.

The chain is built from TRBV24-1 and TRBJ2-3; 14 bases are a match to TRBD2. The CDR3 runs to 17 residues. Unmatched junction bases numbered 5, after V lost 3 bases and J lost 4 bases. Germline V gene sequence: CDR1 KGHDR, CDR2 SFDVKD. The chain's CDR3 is CATSDPGTSGGSDTQYF. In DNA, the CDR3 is TGTGCCACCAGTGATCCTGGGACTAGCGGGGGCTCAGATACGCAGTATTTT.

The CDR3 DNA reads TGTGCCAGCAGTGCCGGGACTCGGGAGGAGCAGTACTTC. Amino acid sequence: CASSAGTREEQYF. The chain has TRBV6-6 and TRBJ2-7; possible D gene TRBD2, 6 bases. V shed 5 bases and J shed 7 bases, with 15 bases lying between them. This CDR3 region has 13 residues. The germline gives CDR1 MNHNY, CDR2 SVGAGI (reference sequence).

DNA of the CDR3: TGTGCCAGCAGTCCGCGGACAGCATCTGAAGCTTTCTTT. Its translation is CASSPRTASEAFF. The rearrangement uses TRBV27 and TRBJ1-1; possible D gene TRBD1, 6 bases. CDR1 and CDR2 from the germline V gene are MNHEY and SMNVEV (reference sequence). The ends were cut back, 5 bases at V and 6 bases at J, with 13 bases in the middle. This CDR3 spans 13 amino acids.

Here the CDR3 DNA reads TGTGCCAGTAGTATGAGGCAGGGGCAAGGCTACACCTTC. As protein: CASSMRQGQGYTF. This chain uses TRBV19 with TRBJ1-2, with D tentatively TRBD1 (6 bases). The V and J ends lost 3 bases and 8 bases respectively, with 13 bases between them. Looked up from germline, CDR1 is LNHDA and CDR2 is SQIVND (reference sequence). This CDR3 spans 13 amino acids.

CDR3 sequence (DNA): TGTGCCAGCAGCTTGTCGGTGGACAGCACCGGGGAGCTGTTTTTT. Translation: CASSLSVDSTGELFF. The chain combines TRBV5-4 with TRBJ2-2; a weak D match, TRBD1 (6 bases). Germline CDR1 is SGHNT and CDR2 is YYREEE (reference sequence). This CDR3 is built from 15 residues. V lost 1 base to trimming and J lost 4 bases, with 11 bases between them.

As DNA, the CDR3 is TGTGCCAGCAGCCCCTCGGGAGGGGGGATATCCTACGAGCAGTACTTC. Translating it yields CASSPSGGGISYEQYF. This chain uses TRBV13 with TRBJ2-7; 8 bases are shared with TRBD2. The CDR3 runs 16 residues. Germline-derived CDR1 and CDR2 are PRHDT and FYEKMQ (reference sequence). Unmatched junction bases numbered 10, after V lost 5 bases and J lost 1 base.